This T cell receptor (beta chain) was documented in a study of cytomegalovirus exposure and HLA in healthy donors. Amplification used 60 Vbeta primers and 13 Jbeta primers. Sequencing used immunoSEQ multiplex PCR; TCRdb keeps in-frame clones, though not all of them. The data contain some 150,000 clones, 73% of them seen just once; the ten biggest clones take up over 13%. This clone came up once. V lost 3 bases, J lost 1 base, and 13 bases lay in between. Germline V lookup: CDR1 SGHNT, CDR2 YYREEE (reference sequence). This CDR3 is built from 15 residues. Though probably carrying unrecorded immune exposures, donors were nominally healthy at sampling.

The sample consisted of PBMCs. The chain is built from TRBV5-4 and TRBJ1-1; possibly TRBD1 for D (5 bases). The TCR originated in a human donor in good health. The CDR3 loop reads CASSSPGQGNTEAFF. CDR3 nucleotides: TGTGCCAGCAGCTCCCCGGGTCAGGGGAACACTGAAGCTTTCTTT.